Listed below are T cell receptor beta chains from one sample, sequenced in a study of T cells after yellow fever vaccination. TCRdb independently ran MiXCR on the 5' RACE reads; one entry per CDR3 protein. This table holds 450,000 to 650,000 distinct CDR3 sequences, roughly 14% found once. The input for sequencing was PBMCs, taken on the day of the yellow fever booster vaccination. The origin of the receptors is a man aged 25-45 years who received the YFV17D yellow fever vaccine. Both conserved end residues are part of each CDR3. Each record gives: clone size, D gene, J gene, V gene, CDR3 protein, CDR3 DNA. The D gene is left open where the match is weak. Clone size is stated in some rows and not others, as once, few, many or a class when expanded.

abundance: NA; d_gene: TRBD1; j_gene: TRBJ2-7; v_gene: TRBV10-3; CDR3aa: CAISPGQGYEQYF; CDR3nt: TGTGCCATCAGTCCGGGACAGGGCTACGAGCAGTACTTC
abundance: few; d_gene: NA; j_gene: TRBJ1-5; v_gene: TRBV19; CDR3aa: CASSIEGTANSNQPQHF; CDR3nt: TGTGCCAGTAGTATAGAGGGGACCGCGAATAGCAATCAGCCCCAGCATTTT
abundance: NA; d_gene: NA; j_gene: TRBJ2-2; v_gene: TRBV20-1; CDR3aa: CSASGLVGELFF; CDR3nt: TGCAGTGCTAGTGGGTTAGTGGGGGAGCTGTTTTTT
abundance: NA; d_gene: NA; j_gene: TRBJ2-7; v_gene: TRBV28; CDR3aa: CASLGGGVNEQYF; CDR3nt: TGTGCCAGCTTGGGGGGGGGCGTGAACGAGCAGTACTTC
abundance: few; d_gene: TRBD2; j_gene: TRBJ2-2; v_gene: TRBV7-8; CDR3aa: CASSLVSATSGMNTGELFF; CDR3nt: TGTGCCAGCAGCTTAGTATCTGCAACTAGCGGAATGAACACCGGGGAGCTGTTTTTT
abundance: many; d_gene: TRBD1; j_gene: TRBJ2-4; v_gene: TRBV20-1; CDR3aa: CSARDRDRLNIQYF; CDR3nt: TGCAGTGCTAGAGACCGGGACAGGCTCAACATTCAGTACTTC
abundance: few; d_gene: NA; j_gene: TRBJ2-1; v_gene: TRBV4-3; CDR3aa: CASSQGGRARNNEQFF; CDR3nt: TGCGCCAGCAGCCAGGGAGGCAGGGCCAGGAACAATGAGCAGTTCTTC
abundance: few; d_gene: NA; j_gene: TRBJ2-7; v_gene: TRBV28; CDR3aa: CASSFEGRVALDEQYF; CDR3nt: TGTGCCAGCAGTTTCGAAGGGCGGGTGGCTTTGGACGAGCAGTACTTC
abundance: NA; d_gene: TRBD2; j_gene: TRBJ2-3; v_gene: TRBV7-2; CDR3aa: CASSLRAGSDDTQYF; CDR3nt: TGTGCCAGCAGCTTACGAGCGGGATCGGACGATACGCAGTATTTT
abundance: few; d_gene: TRBD2; j_gene: TRBJ2-5; v_gene: TRBV20-1; CDR3aa: CSASGLAGETQYF; CDR3nt: TGCAGTGCTAGCGGACTAGCGGGAGAGACCCAGTACTTC
abundance: NA; d_gene: TRBD2; j_gene: TRBJ2-3; v_gene: TRBV20-1; CDR3aa: CSATTGLAGSTDTQYF; CDR3nt: TGCAGTGCTACCACGGGACTAGCGGGAAGCACAGATACGCAGTATTTT
abundance: NA; d_gene: TRBD2; j_gene: TRBJ2-5; v_gene: TRBV9; CDR3aa: CASSTGTSGAAETQYF; CDR3nt: TGTGCCAGCAGCACCGGGACTAGCGGGGCCGCAGAGACCCAGTACTTC
abundance: few; d_gene: NA; j_gene: TRBJ2-1; v_gene: TRBV20-1; CDR3aa: CSARDTQAVSYNEQFF; CDR3nt: TGCAGTGCTAGAGACACCCAAGCGGTCTCCTACAATGAGCAGTTCTTC
abundance: NA; d_gene: TRBD2; j_gene: TRBJ2-7; v_gene: TRBV5-1; CDR3aa: CASRTLAGASYEQYF; CDR3nt: TGCGCCAGCAGAACTCTAGCGGGAGCGTCCTACGAGCAGTACTTC
abundance: NA; d_gene: NA; j_gene: TRBJ2-5; v_gene: TRBV7-2; CDR3aa: CASSAAEMGTQYF; CDR3nt: TGTGCCAGCAGCGCCGCGGAGATGGGGACCCAGTACTTC
abundance: NA; d_gene: TRBD2; j_gene: TRBJ2-7; v_gene: TRBV12-3/TRBV12-4; CDR3aa: CASSFALSSGRSGQYF; CDR3nt: TGTGCCAGCAGTTTTGCTTTGAGTAGCGGGAGATCGGGGCAGTACTTC
abundance: few; d_gene: NA; j_gene: TRBJ2-3; v_gene: TRBV5-8; CDR3aa: CASSSVNTDTQYF; CDR3nt: TGTGCCAGCAGCTCTGTGAACACAGATACGCAGTATTTT
abundance: NA; d_gene: TRBD2; j_gene: TRBJ2-1; v_gene: TRBV4-3; CDR3aa: CASSQAGTTTYNEQFF; CDR3nt: TGCGCCAGCAGCCAAGCCGGGACTACGACCTACAATGAGCAGTTCTTC
abundance: many; d_gene: TRBD1; j_gene: TRBJ2-7; v_gene: TRBV12-3/TRBV12-4; CDR3aa: CASTYAGTGSEQYF; CDR3nt: TGTGCCAGCACTTATGCCGGGACAGGGTCCGAGCAGTACTTC
abundance: NA; d_gene: TRBD2; j_gene: TRBJ2-5; v_gene: TRBV30; CDR3aa: CAWSVTRGDQETQYF; CDR3nt: TGTGCCTGGAGCGTCACGCGGGGGGACCAAGAGACCCAGTACTTC
abundance: NA; d_gene: TRBD1; j_gene: TRBJ1-4; v_gene: TRBV5-1; CDR3aa: CASSLASPGAGGELGDKLFF; CDR3nt: TGCGCCAGCAGCTTGGCCTCACCCGGGGCAGGGGGCGAGTTGGGTGATAAACTGTTTTTT
abundance: NA; d_gene: NA; j_gene: TRBJ1-5; v_gene: TRBV6-1; CDR3aa: CASSAGRISNQPQHF; CDR3nt: TGTGCCAGCAGTGCCGGACGGATCAGCAATCAGCCCCAGCATTTT
abundance: few; d_gene: TRBD1; j_gene: TRBJ2-7; v_gene: TRBV5-1; CDR3aa: CASSLETGEAISYEQYF; CDR3nt: TGCGCCAGCAGCCTCGAGACAGGGGAAGCGATATCCTACGAGCAGTACTTC
abundance: few; d_gene: TRBD1; j_gene: TRBJ1-1; v_gene: TRBV12-3/TRBV12-4; CDR3aa: CASSLRTGLTEAFF; CDR3nt: TGTGCCAGCAGTCTACGGACAGGGCTAACTGAAGCTTTCTTT
abundance: many; d_gene: TRBD1; j_gene: TRBJ2-1; v_gene: TRBV7-2; CDR3aa: CASSLAPDRVAEQFF; CDR3nt: TGTGCCAGCAGCTTAGCCCCGGACAGGGTCGCTGAGCAGTTCTTC
abundance: NA; d_gene: NA; j_gene: TRBJ2-5; v_gene: TRBV28; CDR3aa: CASDRNSETQYF; CDR3nt: TGTGCCAGCGACAGAAATTCAGAGACCCAGTACTTC
abundance: few; d_gene: TRBD1; j_gene: TRBJ1-2; v_gene: TRBV7-9; CDR3aa: CASSPSGTGGRGGGYTF; CDR3nt: TGTGCCAGCAGCCCCTCCGGGACAGGGGGCAGGGGCGGTGGCTACACCTTC
abundance: NA; d_gene: NA; j_gene: TRBJ2-3; v_gene: TRBV19; CDR3aa: CASSIDLVGFADTQYF; CDR3nt: TGTGCCAGTAGTATAGACCTAGTAGGTTTTGCAGATACGCAGTATTTT